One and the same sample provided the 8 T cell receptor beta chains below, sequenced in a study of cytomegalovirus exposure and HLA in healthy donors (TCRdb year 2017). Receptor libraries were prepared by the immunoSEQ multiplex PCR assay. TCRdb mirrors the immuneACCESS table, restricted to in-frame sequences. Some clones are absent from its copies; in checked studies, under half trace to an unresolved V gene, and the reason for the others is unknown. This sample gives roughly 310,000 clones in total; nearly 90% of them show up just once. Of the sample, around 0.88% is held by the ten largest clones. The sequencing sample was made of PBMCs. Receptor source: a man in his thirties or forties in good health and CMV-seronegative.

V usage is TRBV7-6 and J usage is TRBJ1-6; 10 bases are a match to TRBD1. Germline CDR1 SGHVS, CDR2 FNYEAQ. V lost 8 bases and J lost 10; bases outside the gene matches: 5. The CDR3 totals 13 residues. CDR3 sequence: CASRGQGGSPLHF. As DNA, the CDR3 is TGTGCCAGCCGCGGACAGGGGGGCTCACCCCTCCACTTT.

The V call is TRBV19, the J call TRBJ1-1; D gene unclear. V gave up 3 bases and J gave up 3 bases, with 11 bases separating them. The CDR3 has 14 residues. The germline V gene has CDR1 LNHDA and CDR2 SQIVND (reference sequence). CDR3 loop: CASSILSSDTEAFF. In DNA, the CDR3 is TGTGCCAGTAGTATTTTGTCGTCGGACACTGAAGCTTTCTTT.

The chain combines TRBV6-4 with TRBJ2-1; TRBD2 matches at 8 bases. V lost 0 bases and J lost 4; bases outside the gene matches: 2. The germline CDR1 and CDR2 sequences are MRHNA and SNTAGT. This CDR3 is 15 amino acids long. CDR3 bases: TGTGCCAGCAGTGACTCCGGGGGGGATTACAATGAGCAGTTCTTC. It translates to CASSDSGGDYNEQFF.

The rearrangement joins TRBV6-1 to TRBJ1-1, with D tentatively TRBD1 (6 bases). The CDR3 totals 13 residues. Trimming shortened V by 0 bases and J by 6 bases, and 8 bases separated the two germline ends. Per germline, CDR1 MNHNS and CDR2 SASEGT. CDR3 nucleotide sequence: TGTGCCAGCAGTGAAGCGCGGGGGCCTGAAGCTTTCTTT. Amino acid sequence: CASSEARGPEAFF.

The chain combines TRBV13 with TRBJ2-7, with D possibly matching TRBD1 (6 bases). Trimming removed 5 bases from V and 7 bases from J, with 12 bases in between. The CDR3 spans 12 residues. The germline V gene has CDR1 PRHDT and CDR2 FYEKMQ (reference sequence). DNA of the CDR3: TGTGCCAGCAGCCCACAGGGTCGGGAGCAGTACTTC. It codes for CASSPQGREQYF. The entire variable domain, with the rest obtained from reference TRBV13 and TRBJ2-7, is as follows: AAGVIQSPRHLIKEKRETATLKCYPIPRHDTVYWYQQGPGQDPQFLISFYEKMQSDKGSIPDRFSAQQFSDYHSELNMSSLELGDSALYFCASSPQGREQYFGPGTRLTVT.

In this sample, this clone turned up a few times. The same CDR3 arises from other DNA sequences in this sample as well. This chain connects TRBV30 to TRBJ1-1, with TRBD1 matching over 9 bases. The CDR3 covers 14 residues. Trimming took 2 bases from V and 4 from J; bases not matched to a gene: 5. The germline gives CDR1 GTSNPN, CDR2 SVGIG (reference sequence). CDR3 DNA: TGTGCCTGGAGTTCCGGGACAGGGATCACTGAAGCTTTCTTT. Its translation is CAWSSGTGITEAFF.

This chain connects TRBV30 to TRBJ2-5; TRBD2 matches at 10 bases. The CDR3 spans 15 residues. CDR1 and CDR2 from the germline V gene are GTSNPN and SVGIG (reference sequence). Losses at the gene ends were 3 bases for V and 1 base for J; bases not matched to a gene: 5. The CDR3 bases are TGTGCCTGGAGAGGTAGCGGGGGGCTCCAAGAGACCCAGTACTTC. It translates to CAWRGSGGLQETQYF.

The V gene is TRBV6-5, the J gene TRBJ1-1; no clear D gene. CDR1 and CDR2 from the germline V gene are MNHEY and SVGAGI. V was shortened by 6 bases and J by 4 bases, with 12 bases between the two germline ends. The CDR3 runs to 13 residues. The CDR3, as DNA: TGTGCCAGCAGCCAACTAGGGTCCACTGAAGCTTTCTTT. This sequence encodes CASSQLGSTEAFF.